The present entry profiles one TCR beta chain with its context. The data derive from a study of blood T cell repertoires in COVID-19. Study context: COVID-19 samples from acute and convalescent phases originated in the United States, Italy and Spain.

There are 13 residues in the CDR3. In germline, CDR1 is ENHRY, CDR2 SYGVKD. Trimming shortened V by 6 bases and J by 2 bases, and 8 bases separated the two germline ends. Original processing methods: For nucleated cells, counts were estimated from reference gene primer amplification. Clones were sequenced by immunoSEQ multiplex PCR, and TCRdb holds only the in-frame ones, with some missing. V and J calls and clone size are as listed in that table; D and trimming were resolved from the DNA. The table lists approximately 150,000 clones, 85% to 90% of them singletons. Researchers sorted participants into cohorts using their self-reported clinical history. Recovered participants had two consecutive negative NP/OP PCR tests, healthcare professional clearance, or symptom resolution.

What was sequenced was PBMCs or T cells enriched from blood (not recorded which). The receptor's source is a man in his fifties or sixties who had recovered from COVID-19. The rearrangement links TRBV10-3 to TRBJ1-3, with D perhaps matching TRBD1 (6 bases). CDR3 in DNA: TGTGCCATCAGCCAGGGGACTGGAAACACCATATATTTT. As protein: CAISQGTGNTIYF.